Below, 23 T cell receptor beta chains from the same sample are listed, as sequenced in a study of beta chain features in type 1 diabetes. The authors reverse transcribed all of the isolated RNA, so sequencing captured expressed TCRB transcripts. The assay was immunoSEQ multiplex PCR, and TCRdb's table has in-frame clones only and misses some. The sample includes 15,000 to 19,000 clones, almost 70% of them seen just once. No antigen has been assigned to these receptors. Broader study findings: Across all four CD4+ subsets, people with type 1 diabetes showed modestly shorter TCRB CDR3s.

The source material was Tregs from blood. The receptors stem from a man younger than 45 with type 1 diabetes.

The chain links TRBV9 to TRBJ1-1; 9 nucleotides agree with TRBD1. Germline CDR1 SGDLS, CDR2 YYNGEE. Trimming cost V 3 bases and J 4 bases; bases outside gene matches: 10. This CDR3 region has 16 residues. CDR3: CASSGYVPGQGTEAFF. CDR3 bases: TGTGCCAGCAGCGGATACGTTCCGGGACAGGGCACTGAAGCTTTCTTT.

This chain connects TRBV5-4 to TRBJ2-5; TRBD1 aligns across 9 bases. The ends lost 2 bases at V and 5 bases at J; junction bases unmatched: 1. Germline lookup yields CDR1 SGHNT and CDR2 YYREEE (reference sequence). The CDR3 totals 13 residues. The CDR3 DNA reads TGTGCCAGCAGCTTACAGGGGGCTGAGACCCAGTACTTC. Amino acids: CASSLQGAETQYF.

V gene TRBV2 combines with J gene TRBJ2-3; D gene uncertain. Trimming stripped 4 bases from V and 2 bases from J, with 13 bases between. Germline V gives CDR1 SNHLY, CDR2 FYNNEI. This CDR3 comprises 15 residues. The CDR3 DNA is TGTGCCAGCAGTGCAGAGGATTTACACACAGATACGCAGTATTTT. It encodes CASSAEDLHTDTQYF. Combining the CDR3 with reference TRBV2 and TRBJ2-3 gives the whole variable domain EPEVTQTPSHQVTQMGQEVILRCVPISNHLYFYWYRQILGQKVEFLVSFYNNEISEKSEIFDDQFSVERPDGSNFTLKIRSTKLEDSAMYFCASSAEDLHTDTQYFGPGTRLTVL.

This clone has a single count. The CDR3 coding sequence is TGTGCCTGGAGCGTAGCGCCGGGGGAGACCCAGTACTTC. Its translation: CAWSVAPGETQYF. This chain joins TRBV30 and TRBJ2-5; possible D gene TRBD2, 5 bases. CDR3 length: 13 residues. Deletions cut 3 bases from V and 5 bases from J, with 13 bases between. Germline loops: CDR1 GTSNPN, CDR2 SVGIG (reference sequence).

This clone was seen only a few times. The CDR3 DNA is TGTGCCAGCGGATCTGGACTTGTCAATGAGCAGTTCTTC. Encoded protein: CASGSGLVNEQFF. The V call is TRBV6-5, the J call TRBJ2-1; weak D call: TRBD2 (5 bases). The CDR3 is 13 amino acids. Germline V lookup: CDR1 MNHEY, CDR2 SVGAGI. V gave up 8 bases and J gave up 6 bases, with 14 bases separating them.

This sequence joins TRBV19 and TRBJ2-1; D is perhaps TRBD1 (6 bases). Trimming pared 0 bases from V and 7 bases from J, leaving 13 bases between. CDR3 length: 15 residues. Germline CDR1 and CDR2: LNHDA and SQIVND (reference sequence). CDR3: CASSIDRGSGNEQFF. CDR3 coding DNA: TGTGCCAGTAGTATAGATAGGGGGAGTGGGAATGAGCAGTTCTTC.

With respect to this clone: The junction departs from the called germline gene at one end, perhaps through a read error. This chain's CDR3 is CASRIDRGSSTEAFF. In nucleotides, the CDR3 is TGTGCCAGTAGAATAGACAGGGGGTCGAGCACTGAAGCTTTCTTT. V gene TRBV19 combines with J gene TRBJ1-1, with 9 bases matching TRBD1. The CDR3 runs 15 residues. In germline, CDR1 is LNHDA, CDR2 SQIVND (reference sequence).

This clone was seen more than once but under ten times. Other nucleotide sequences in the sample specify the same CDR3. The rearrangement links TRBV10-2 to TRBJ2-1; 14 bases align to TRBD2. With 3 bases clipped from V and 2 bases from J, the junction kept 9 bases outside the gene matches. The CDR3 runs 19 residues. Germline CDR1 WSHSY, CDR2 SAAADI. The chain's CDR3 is CASSDVGTSGSNPYNEQFF. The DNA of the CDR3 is TGCGCCAGCAGTGACGTGGGGACTAGCGGGAGCAATCCCTACAATGAGCAGTTCTTC.

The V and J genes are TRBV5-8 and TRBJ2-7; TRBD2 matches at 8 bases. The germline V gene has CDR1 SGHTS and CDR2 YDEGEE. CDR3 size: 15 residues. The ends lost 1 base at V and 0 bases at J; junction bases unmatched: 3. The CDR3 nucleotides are TGTGCCAGCAGCTTGCGGGGGGGGAGCTCCTACGAGCAGTACTTC. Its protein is CASSLRGGSSYEQYF. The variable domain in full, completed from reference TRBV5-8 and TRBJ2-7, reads EAGVTQSPTHLIKTRGQQATLRCSPISGHTSVYWYQQALGLGLQFLLWYDEGEERNRGNFPPRFSGRQFPNYSSELNVNALELEDSALYLCASSLRGGSSYEQYFGPGTRLTVT.

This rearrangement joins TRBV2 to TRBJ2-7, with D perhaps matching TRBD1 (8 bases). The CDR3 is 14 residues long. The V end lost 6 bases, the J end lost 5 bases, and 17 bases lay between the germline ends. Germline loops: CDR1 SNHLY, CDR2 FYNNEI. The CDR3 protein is CASRLQGGVDEQYF. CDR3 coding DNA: TGTGCCAGCAGATTACAGGGGGGGGTTGACGAGCAGTACTTC.

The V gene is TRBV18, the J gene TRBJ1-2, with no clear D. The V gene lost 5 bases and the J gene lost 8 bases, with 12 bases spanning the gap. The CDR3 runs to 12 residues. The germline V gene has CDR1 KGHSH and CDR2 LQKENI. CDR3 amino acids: CASSSEVAGYTF. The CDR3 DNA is TGTGCCAGCTCATCCGAGGTGGCCGGCTACACCTTC.

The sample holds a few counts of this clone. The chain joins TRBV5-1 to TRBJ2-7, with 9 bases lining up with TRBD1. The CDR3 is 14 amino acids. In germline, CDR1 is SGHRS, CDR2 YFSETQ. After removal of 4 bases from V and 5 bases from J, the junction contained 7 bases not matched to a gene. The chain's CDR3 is CASSVDRGDDEQYF. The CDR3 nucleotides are TGCGCCAGCAGCGTGGACAGGGGTGACGACGAGCAGTACTTC.

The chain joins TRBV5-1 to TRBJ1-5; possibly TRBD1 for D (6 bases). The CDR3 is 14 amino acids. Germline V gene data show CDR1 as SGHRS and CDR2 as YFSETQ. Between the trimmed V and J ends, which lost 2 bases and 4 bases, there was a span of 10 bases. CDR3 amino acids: CASSLPGENQPQHF. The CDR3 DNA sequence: TGCGCCAGCAGCTTACCAGGGGAAAATCAGCCCCAGCATTTT.

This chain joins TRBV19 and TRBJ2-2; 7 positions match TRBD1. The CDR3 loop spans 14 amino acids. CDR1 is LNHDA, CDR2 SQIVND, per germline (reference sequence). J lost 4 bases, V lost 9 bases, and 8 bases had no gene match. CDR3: CASNRDRSTGELFF. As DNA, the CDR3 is TGTGCCAGCAACCGGGACAGAAGCACCGGGGAGCTGTTTTTT.

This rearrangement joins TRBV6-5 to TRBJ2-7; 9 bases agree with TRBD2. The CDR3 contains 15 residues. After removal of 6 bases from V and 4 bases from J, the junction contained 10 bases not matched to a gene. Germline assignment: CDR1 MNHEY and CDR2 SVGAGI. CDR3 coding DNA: TGTGCCAGCAGCCGGCGGGAGCGGGAGGCTTACGAGCAGTACTTC. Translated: CASSRREREAYEQYF.

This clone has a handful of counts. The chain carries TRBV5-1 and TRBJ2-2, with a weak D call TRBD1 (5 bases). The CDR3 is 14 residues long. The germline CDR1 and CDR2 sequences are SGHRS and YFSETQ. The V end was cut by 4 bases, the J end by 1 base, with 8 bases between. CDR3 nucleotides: TGCGCCAGCAGCCCAGGGCAGAACACCGGGGAGCTGTTTTTT. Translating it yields CASSPGQNTGELFF.

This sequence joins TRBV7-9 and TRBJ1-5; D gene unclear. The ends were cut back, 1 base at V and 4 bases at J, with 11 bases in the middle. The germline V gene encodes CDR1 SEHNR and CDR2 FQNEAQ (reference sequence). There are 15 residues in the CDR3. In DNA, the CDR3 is TGTGCCAGCAGCTTAGATGTGACACCTAATCAGCCCCAGCATTTT. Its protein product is CASSLDVTPNQPQHF.

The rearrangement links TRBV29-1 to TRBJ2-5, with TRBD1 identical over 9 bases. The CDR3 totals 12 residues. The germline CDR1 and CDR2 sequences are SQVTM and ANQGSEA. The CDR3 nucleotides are TGCAGTTACAGGGGGCGGCAAGAGACCCAGTACTTC. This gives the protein CSYRGRQETQYF.

The CDR3 region is CSVEVAGGEQPQHF. For the CDR3, the DNA is TGCAGCGTTGAGGTCGCAGGGGGCGAACAGCCCCAGCATTTT. The V and J genes are TRBV29-1 and TRBJ1-5; 8 bases fit TRBD1. In germline, CDR1 is SQVTM, CDR2 ANQGSEA. CDR3 length: 14 amino acids. V was pared by 3 bases and J by 7 bases, with 8 bases of the junction left unmatched.

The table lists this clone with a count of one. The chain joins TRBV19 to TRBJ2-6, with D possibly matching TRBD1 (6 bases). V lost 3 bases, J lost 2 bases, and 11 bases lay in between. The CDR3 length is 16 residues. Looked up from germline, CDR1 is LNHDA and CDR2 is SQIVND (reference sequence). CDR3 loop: CASSIPGVPGANVLTF. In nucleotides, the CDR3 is TGTGCCAGTAGTATCCCAGGGGTCCCTGGGGCCAACGTCCTGACTTTC.

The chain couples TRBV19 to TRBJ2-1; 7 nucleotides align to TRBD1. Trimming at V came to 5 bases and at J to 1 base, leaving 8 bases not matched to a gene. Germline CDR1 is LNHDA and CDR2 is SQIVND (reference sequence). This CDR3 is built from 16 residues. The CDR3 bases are TGTGCCAGTAGTCCCCGGACAGGCCCTTCCTACAATGAGCAGTTCTTC. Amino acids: CASSPRTGPSYNEQFF.

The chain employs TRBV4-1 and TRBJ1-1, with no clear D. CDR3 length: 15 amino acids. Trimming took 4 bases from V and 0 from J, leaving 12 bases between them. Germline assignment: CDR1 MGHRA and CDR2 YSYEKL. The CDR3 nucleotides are TGCGCCAGCAGCCCGCAGGTTAACATGAACACTGAAGCTTTCTTT. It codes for CASSPQVNMNTEAFF.

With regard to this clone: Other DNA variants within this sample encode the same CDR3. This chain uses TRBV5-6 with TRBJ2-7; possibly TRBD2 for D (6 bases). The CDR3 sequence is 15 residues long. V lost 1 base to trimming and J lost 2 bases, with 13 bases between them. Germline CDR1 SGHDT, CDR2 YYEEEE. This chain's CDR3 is CASSLRVRLAYEQYF. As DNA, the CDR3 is TGTGCCAGCAGCTTGAGGGTTCGACTAGCCTACGAGCAGTACTTC.